The clone carrying this T cell receptor (beta chain) was recorded at least ten times. Its antigen is currently unknown. Arm-PCR with iRepertoire HTBI primers amplified the CDR3 regions for these TCR beta libraries. TCRdb redid the calling of the multiplex PCR reads with MiXCR, one entry per CDR3 protein. The data contain approximately 500,000 distinct CDR3 sequences, approximately 21% of them singletons. The data were obtained in a study of regulatory T cells in long-lasting Graves disease. Regarding the study as a whole: Peripheral blood alone, not thyroid tissue, underwent study.

As to time point: persistent/refractory GD, antithyroid drugs over 5 years with positive TRAb. From RNA extracted from PBMCs, the TCR library was made. Patients were from an endocrinology department in Xi'an, China. V lost 5 bases and J 0 bases, leaving 20 bases between the germline ends. The CDR3 is 17 residues long. Germline V gene lookup returns CDR1 SGHAT and CDR2 FQNNGV. The starting material was peripheral blood mononuclear cells (PBMCs), obtained when the disease was refractory, from a patient treated with antithyroid drugs. The V and J genes are TRBV11-2 and TRBJ2-7; D uncertain. The clonotype comes from a female donor with Graves disease. The CDR3 here is CASSPGRHAISSYEQYF. DNA of the CDR3: TGTGCCAGCAGCCCCGGGCGGCACGCGATCAGCTCCTACGAGCAGTACTTC.